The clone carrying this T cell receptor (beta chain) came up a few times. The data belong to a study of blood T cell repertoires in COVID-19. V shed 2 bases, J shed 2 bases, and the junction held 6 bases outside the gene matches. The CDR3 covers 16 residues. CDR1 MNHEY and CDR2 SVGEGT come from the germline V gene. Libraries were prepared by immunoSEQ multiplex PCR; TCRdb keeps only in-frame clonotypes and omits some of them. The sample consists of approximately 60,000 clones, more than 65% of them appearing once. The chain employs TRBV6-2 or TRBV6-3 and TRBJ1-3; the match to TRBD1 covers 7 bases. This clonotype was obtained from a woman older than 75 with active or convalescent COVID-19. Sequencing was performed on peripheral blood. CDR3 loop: CASSYEGAITGNTIYF. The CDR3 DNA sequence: TGTGCCAGCAGTTACGAGGGGGCGATAACTGGAAACACCATATATTTT.